A single sample gave rise to the 20 T cell receptor beta chains below, sequenced in a study of blood T cell repertoires in COVID-19. Generated by immunoSEQ multiplex PCR, the TCRdb table keeps only in-frame clones and is missing some. Of about 68,000 clones detected, almost 85% appear once; the ten largest clones hold roughly 20%. Material: peripheral blood. All receptors derive from a man aged 50-59 years with acute or convalescent COVID-19.

V is TRBV7-6 and J is TRBJ2-1; 10 bases agree with TRBD2. This CDR3 spans 17 amino acids. Losses at the gene ends were 1 base for V and 3 bases for J; bases not matched to a gene: 6. CDR1 and CDR2 (germline): SGHVS, FNYEAQ. The CDR3 nucleotides are TGTGCCAGCAGCTTAGTCCACTCTAGCGGGGGCTACAATGAGCAGTTCTTC. Amino acids: CASSLVHSSGGYNEQFF.

The chain carries TRBV7-3 and TRBJ1-1; TRBD1 is a possible D gene (5 bases). The V end was cut by 4 bases, the J end by 4 bases, with 10 bases between. The CDR3 consists of 13 residues. The germline V gene encodes CDR1 SGHTA and CDR2 FQGTGA. This chain's CDR3 is CASSSHTGTEAFF. CDR3 nucleotides: TGTGCCAGCAGCTCGCATACAGGCACTGAAGCTTTCTTT.

This clone was counted many times. The V and J genes are TRBV4-1 and TRBJ1-2; D unclear. The CDR3 loop spans 17 amino acids. The V gene's germline CDR1 is MGHRA and CDR2 YSYEKL. Trimming removed 0 bases from V and 4 bases from J, with 18 bases in between. The CDR3 region is CASSQDVTPQAVYGYTF. CDR3 bases: TGCGCCAGCAGCCAAGATGTAACCCCGCAGGCTGTCTATGGCTACACCTTC.

The chain employs TRBV6-2 or TRBV6-3 and TRBJ2-1; no reliable D call. Trimming shortened V by 5 bases and J by 6 bases, and 5 bases separated the two germline ends. The CDR3 spans 11 residues. The germline gives CDR1 MNHEY, CDR2 SVGEGT. CDR3 sequence reads: CASSPSNEQFF. CDR3 bases: TGTGCCAGCAGTCCCAGCAATGAGCAGTTCTTC.

This chain connects TRBV2 to TRBJ1-1; 8 bases match TRBD1. The CDR3 contains 13 residues. CDR1 is SNHLY and CDR2 is FYNNEI in the germline V gene. V shed 6 bases, J shed 1 base, and the junction held 1 base outside the gene matches. CDR3 in DNA: TGTGCCAGCAGGGGGACAGGGAACACTGAAGCTTTCTTT. Protein sequence: CASRGTGNTEAFF.

The chain has TRBV6-5 and TRBJ1-2; 8 positions match TRBD1. Germline V gene sequence: CDR1 MNHEY, CDR2 SVGAGI. The CDR3 runs to 15 residues. V lost 5 bases, J lost 7 bases, and 12 bases stayed unmatched. Written as DNA, the CDR3 is TGTGCCAGCAGTCCGACAGGGGTAGGACTTTCTGGCTACACCTTC. Residues: CASSPTGVGLSGYTF.

The rearrangement uses TRBV6-5 and TRBJ2-3; D is ambiguous. The length of the CDR3 is 14 residues. The ends were cut back, 3 bases at V and 2 bases at J, with 9 bases in the middle. The germline V gene has CDR1 MNHEY and CDR2 SVGAGI. CDR3 region: CASSYGQPTDTQYF. CDR3 sequence (DNA): TGTGCCAGCAGTTATGGGCAGCCCACAGATACGCAGTATTTT.

The chain is built from TRBV5-4 and TRBJ2-1; the D gene is possibly TRBD2 (5 bases). CDR1 is SGHNT, CDR2 YYREEE, per germline (reference sequence). CDR3 size: 15 residues. V gave up 0 bases and J gave up 0 bases, with 7 bases separating them. The CDR3 loop reads CASSLVRGSYNEQFF. CDR3 sequence (DNA): TGTGCCAGCAGCTTGGTTCGGGGCTCCTACAATGAGCAGTTCTTC.

This clone was found once. The gene calls are TRBV18 and TRBJ2-4; D possibly corresponds to TRBD2 (5 bases). Germline CDR1 reads KGHSH; CDR2 reads LQKENI. The V and J ends lost 5 bases and 12 bases respectively, with 11 bases between them. The CDR3 contains 11 residues. CDR3 sequence (DNA): TGTGCCAGCTCAGACCGGGGTCCTCAGTACTTC. Translated: CASSDRGPQYF.

This sequence joins TRBV7-3 and TRBJ2-1, with 11 bases identical to TRBD2. The CDR3 is 17 amino acids. CDR1 is SGHTA and CDR2 is FQGTGA in the germline V gene. Unmatched junction bases numbered 12, after V lost 5 bases and J lost 6 bases. Written as DNA, the CDR3 is TGTGCCAGCAGCCCCTACGATAGCGGGGGGGCAGCCAATGAGCAGTTCTTC. Translated: CASSPYDSGGAANEQFF.

The rearrangement links TRBV6-5 to TRBJ2-5; TRBD2 is a possible D gene (6 bases). V lost 5 bases and J lost 5, with 12 bases in between. CDR1 is MNHEY, CDR2 SVGAGI, per germline. The length of the CDR3 is 13 residues. The DNA for the CDR3 is TGTGCCAGCAGTCTAGACGGAGGGGAGACCCAGTACTTC. Its protein product is CASSLDGGETQYF.

J is TRBJ2-6 and V is TRBV24-1, with D uncertain. Germline V gene sequence: CDR1 KGHDR, CDR2 SFDVKD. CDR3 size: 16 residues. Trimming took off 6 bases at V and 0 bases at J, with 11 bases between the two ends. CDR3 residues: CATSPTVPSGANVLTF. The CDR3 DNA reads as TGTGCCACCAGTCCCACAGTACCCTCTGGGGCCAACGTCCTGACTTTC.

This chain links TRBV24-1 with TRBJ2-1, with TRBD1 matching over 8 bases. CDR3 length: 14 residues. Germline values: CDR1 KGHDR, CDR2 SFDVKD. Trimming took 5 bases from V and 9 from J; bases not matched to a gene: 8. CDR3 amino acids: CATSAQDREGEQFF. CDR3 in DNA: TGTGCCACCAGTGCCCAGGACAGGGAAGGTGAGCAGTTCTTC.

This clone was recorded a few times. The chain combines TRBV5-4 with TRBJ2-3; 14 bases agree with TRBD2. V trimming: 3 bases; J trimming: 6 bases; junction bases outside the gene matches: 6. This CDR3 region has 16 residues. Germline-derived CDR1 and CDR2 are SGHNT and YYREEE (reference sequence). The chain's CDR3 is CASSSTSGGARDTQYF. The CDR3 coding sequence is TGTGCCAGCAGCTCGACTAGCGGGGGGGCCAGGGATACGCAGTATTTT.

V and J are TRBV12-3 or TRBV12-4 and TRBJ1-1, with 8 bases lining up with TRBD1. This CDR3 comprises 12 residues. The ends lost 5 bases at V and 7 bases at J; junction bases unmatched: 3. The CDR3 loop is CASSLTGGEAFF. DNA of the CDR3: TGTGCCAGCAGTCTCACAGGGGGTGAAGCTTTCTTT.

The V and J genes are TRBV30 and TRBJ1-6; the match to TRBD1 covers 8 bases. The CDR3 length is 15 residues. The ends lost 0 bases at V and 9 bases at J; junction bases unmatched: 7. Germline CDR1 reads GTSNPN; CDR2 reads SVGIG (reference sequence). CDR3 DNA: TGTGCCTGGAGTGTGGGCAGGGGGCGAAGTTCACCCCTCCACTTT. Protein product: CAWSVGRGRSSPLHF. Filled out from reference TRBV30 and TRBJ1-6, the complete variable domain reads SQTIHQWPATLVQPVGSPLSLECTVEGTSNPNLYWYRQAAGRGLQLLFYSVGIGQISSEVPQNLSASRPQDRQFILSSKKLLLSDSGFYLCAWSVGRGRSSPLHFGNGTRLTVT.

The CDR3 loop is CASRTGQETQYF. CDR3 coding DNA: TGTGCCAGCAGGACAGGACAAGAGACCCAGTACTTC. The V and J genes are TRBV6-6 and TRBJ2-5, with D perhaps TRBD1 (6 bases). The V end lost 6 bases, the J end lost 2 bases, and 7 bases lay between the germline ends. This CDR3 has 12 residues. Germline V gene lookup returns CDR1 MNHNY and CDR2 SVGAGI (reference sequence).

This sequence joins TRBV6-7 and TRBJ2-7; 8 positions agree with TRBD1. TRBV6-7 is labeled an ORF, and its function is uncertain. This CDR3 is 14 amino acids long. Germline trimming cut 5 bases from V and 4 bases from J; bases unmatched to any gene: 7. This CDR3 reads CASSDTDRGYEQYV. The CDR3 nucleotides are TGTGCCAGCAGTGACACCGACAGGGGTTACGAGCAGTACGTC.

This chain joins TRBV6-5 and TRBJ1-2; D is possibly TRBD1 (6 bases). The germline V gene encodes CDR1 MNHEY and CDR2 SVGAGI. V dropped 6 bases and J dropped 1 base, with 12 bases sitting between them. This CDR3 has 14 amino acids. Written as DNA, the CDR3 is TGTGCCAGCAGAAACCGGACAGTTAACTATGGCTACACCTTC. This gives the protein CASRNRTVNYGYTF.

The chain joins TRBV12-3 or TRBV12-4 to TRBJ1-1; D may be TRBD1 (6 bases). Deletions cut 9 bases from V and 5 bases from J, with 16 bases between. This CDR3 has 13 residues. The CDR3 loop reads CASQGQPETEAFF. The CDR3 region has the DNA TGTGCCAGTCAAGGACAGCCGGAAACTGAAGCTTTCTTT.